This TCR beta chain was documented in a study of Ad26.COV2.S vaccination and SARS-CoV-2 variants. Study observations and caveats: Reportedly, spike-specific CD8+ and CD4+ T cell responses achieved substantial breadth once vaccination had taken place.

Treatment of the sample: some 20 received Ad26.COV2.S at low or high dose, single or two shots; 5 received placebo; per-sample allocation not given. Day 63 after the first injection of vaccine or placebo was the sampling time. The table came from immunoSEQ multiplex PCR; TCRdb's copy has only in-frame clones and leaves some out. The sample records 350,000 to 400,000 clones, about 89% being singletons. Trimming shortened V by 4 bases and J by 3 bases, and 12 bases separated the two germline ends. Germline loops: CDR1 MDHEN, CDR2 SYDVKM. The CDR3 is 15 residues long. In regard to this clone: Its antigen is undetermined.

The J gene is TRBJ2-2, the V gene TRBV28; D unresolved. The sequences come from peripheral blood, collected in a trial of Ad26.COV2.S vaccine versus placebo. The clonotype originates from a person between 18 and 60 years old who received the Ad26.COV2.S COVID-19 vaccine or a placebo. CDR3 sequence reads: CASSSPGSHTGELFF. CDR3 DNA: TGTGCCAGCAGTTCACCCGGCTCACACACCGGGGAGCTGTTTTTT.